The 11 T cell receptor beta chains below were found in one sample sequenced in a study of T cell responses to AZD1222 COVID-19 vaccine. Profiling relied on immunoSEQ multiplex PCR, and the TCRdb table lists in-frame clones only, not all of them. Found here are about 190,000 clones, 80% to 95% of them singletons; the top ten hold 1% to 1.5%. The sample was peripheral blood, taken on day 0 of AZD1222 vaccination. The receptors shown here come from an adult in good health.

The chain carries TRBV2 and TRBJ1-5; D is undetermined. From germline, CDR1 is SNHLY and CDR2 FYNNEI. Trimming cost V 8 bases and J 0 bases, with 11 bases left between them. CDR3 length equals 14 residues. Here the CDR3 reads CASGLSSSNQPQHF. The CDR3 DNA sequence: TGTGCCAGCGGCCTTAGTAGTAGCAATCAGCCCCAGCATTTT.

V is TRBV11-2 and J is TRBJ1-1; a weak D match, TRBD1 (5 bases). Trimming shortened V by 1 base and J by 0 bases, and 6 bases separated the two germline ends. Germline assignment: CDR1 SGHAT and CDR2 FQNNGV. This CDR3 contains 14 residues. Here the CDR3 reads CASSLGQLNTEAFF. The CDR3 nucleotides read TGTGCCAGCAGCTTAGGACAGCTGAACACTGAAGCTTTCTTT.

This clone was observed a single time. The chain has TRBV9 and TRBJ1-5, with 11 bases lining up with TRBD1. J lost 4 bases, V lost 3 bases, and 3 bases had no gene match. Germline V CDR1 and CDR2: SGDLS, YYNGEE. The CDR3 is 15 amino acids. This CDR3 is CASSGTGGENQPQHF. The CDR3 DNA reads TGTGCCAGCAGCGGGACAGGGGGCGAGAATCAGCCCCAGCATTTT.

The chain links TRBV10-3 to TRBJ1-1; D gene unclear. The CDR3 loop spans 14 amino acids. Trimming pared 11 bases from V and 1 base from J, leaving 17 bases between. Germline V lookup: CDR1 ENHRY, CDR2 SYGVKD. In DNA, the CDR3 is TGTGCCGCCAAAAAGGGTGGGGAGAACACTGAAGCTTTCTTT. Its translation: CAAKKGGENTEAFF.

The chain employs TRBV12-3 or TRBV12-4 and TRBJ1-2, with unresolved D. V lost 2 bases to trimming and J lost 5 bases, with 9 bases between them. CDR3 length: 13 amino acids. The CDR3 reads CASSLRANYGYTF. CDR3 nucleotides: TGTGCCAGCAGTTTAAGGGCAAATTATGGCTACACCTTC.

The rearrangement links TRBV6-5 to TRBJ2-1, with 9 bases lining up with TRBD2. This CDR3 has 15 residues. Looked up from germline, CDR1 is MNHEY and CDR2 is SVGAGI. V was pared by 7 bases and J by 3 bases, with 7 bases of the junction left unmatched. The CDR3 bases are TGTGCCAGCAAGGGCCAGCGGGGGGTCTACAATGAGCAGTTCTTC. Its translation is CASKGQRGVYNEQFF.

The gene calls are TRBV6-4 and TRBJ2-1; tentative D call: TRBD1 (7 bases). The CDR3 totals 14 residues. V dropped 0 bases and J dropped 13 bases, with 16 bases sitting between them. CDR1 MRHNA and CDR2 SNTAGT come from the germline V gene. CDR3 DNA sequence: TGTGCCAGCAGTGACTCTGAGGGGGCGGGGATCCAGTTCTTC. Amino acid sequence: CASSDSEGAGIQFF.

This chain uses TRBV3-1 (or the pseudogene TRBV3-2) with TRBJ2-1; D is unclear. Germline V gene sequence: CDR1 LGHDT, CDR2 YNNKEL (reference sequence). V was shortened by 4 bases and J by 6 bases, with 19 bases between the two germline ends. This CDR3 is 16 amino acids long. DNA for the CDR3: TGTGCCAGCAGCCGGGGTCTAGTGACGCTTGGCAATGAGCAGTTCTTC. Its translation is CASSRGLVTLGNEQFF.

This sequence joins TRBV10-3 and TRBJ1-1; 7 positions agree with TRBD1. V lost 3 bases to trimming and J lost 5 bases; unmatched junction nucleotides: 9. This CDR3 is 15 amino acids long. The germline V gene has CDR1 ENHRY and CDR2 SYGVKD. The CDR3 here is CAISDRDSRGTEAFF. The DNA of the CDR3 is TGTGCCATCAGTGATAGGGACAGTAGGGGTACTGAAGCTTTCTTT.

In this sample, this clone turned up once. The CDR3 DNA sequence: TGTGCCAGCAGCCCGTCACGAGGGACAGATACGCAGTATTTT. Translating it yields CASSPSRGTDTQYF. The J gene is TRBJ2-3, the V gene TRBV7-8; tentative D call: TRBD2 (5 bases). The V gene's germline CDR1 is SGHVS and CDR2 FQNEAQ. The CDR3 contains 14 residues. Deletions cut 5 bases from V and 3 bases from J, with 12 bases between. The full variable domain, rest sourced from reference TRBV7-8 and TRBJ2-3, is GAGVSQSPRYKVAKRGQDVALRCDPISGHVSLFWYQQALGQGPEFLTYFQNEAQLDKSGLPSDRFFAERPEGSVSTLKIQRTQQEDSAVYLCASSPSRGTDTQYFGPGTRLTVL.

The gene calls are TRBV7-2 and TRBJ2-3; D may be TRBD2 (7 bases). The CDR3 spans 15 residues. Per the germline V gene, CDR1 is SGHTA and CDR2 is FQGNSA. V lost 5 bases to trimming and J lost 2 bases, with 14 bases between them. Here the CDR3 DNA reads TGTGCCAGCAGCCAAGGCGGGGGCACCACAGATACGCAGTATTTT. Protein product: CASSQGGGTTDTQYF.